The clone carrying this T cell receptor (beta chain) has a count of ten or more. The sample originates from a study of identical twins. Template switching added a universal primer site, and cDNA bore unique molecular identifiers. One entry per CDR3 protein results from TCRdb running MiXCR on the 5' RACE reads. The repertoire has under 500,000 distinct CDR3 sequences, 14% of them found once; the top ten carry approximately 0.9%. This sample also belongs to another study, concerning yellow fever vaccine responses in identical twins.

This sequence was found in a woman between 18 and 29 years old in good health. Source material: CD4+ T cells sorted from blood.

CDR3 DNA sequence: TGTGCCAGCAGTCCAGGGACTACTCAAGGGGCTTGGGAGCAGTTCTTC. Translated: CASSPGTTQGAWEQFF. The chain carries TRBV12-3 or TRBV12-4 and TRBJ2-1; 7 bases match TRBD2. With 5 bases clipped from V and 10 bases from J, the junction kept 17 bases outside the gene matches. The CDR3 has 16 amino acids.